This entry describes one T cell receptor (beta chain). This sample is drawn from a study of blood T cells in healthy people across ages. A second PCR of 7 to 11 cycles used a sample-barcoded 5' primer and a J-beta primer mix. One entry per CDR3 protein results from TCRdb running MiXCR on the 5' RACE reads. This sample carries about 1.6 million distinct CDR3 sequences, roughly a third of them seen once, and the ten largest clones take about 11%. CDR3 length: 16 amino acids. V shed 0 bases and J shed 2 bases, with 14 bases lying between them. The germline gives CDR1 SGHNT, CDR2 YYREEE (reference sequence).

The chain recombines TRBV5-4 with TRBJ2-5; a weak D match, TRBD1 (6 bases). Sequenced input: blood. The receptor comes from a woman in her thirties in good health. The chain's CDR3 is CASSLASGTRQETQYF. CDR3 coding DNA: TGTGCCAGCAGCTTGGCCAGTGGGACACGACAAGAGACCCAGTACTTC.